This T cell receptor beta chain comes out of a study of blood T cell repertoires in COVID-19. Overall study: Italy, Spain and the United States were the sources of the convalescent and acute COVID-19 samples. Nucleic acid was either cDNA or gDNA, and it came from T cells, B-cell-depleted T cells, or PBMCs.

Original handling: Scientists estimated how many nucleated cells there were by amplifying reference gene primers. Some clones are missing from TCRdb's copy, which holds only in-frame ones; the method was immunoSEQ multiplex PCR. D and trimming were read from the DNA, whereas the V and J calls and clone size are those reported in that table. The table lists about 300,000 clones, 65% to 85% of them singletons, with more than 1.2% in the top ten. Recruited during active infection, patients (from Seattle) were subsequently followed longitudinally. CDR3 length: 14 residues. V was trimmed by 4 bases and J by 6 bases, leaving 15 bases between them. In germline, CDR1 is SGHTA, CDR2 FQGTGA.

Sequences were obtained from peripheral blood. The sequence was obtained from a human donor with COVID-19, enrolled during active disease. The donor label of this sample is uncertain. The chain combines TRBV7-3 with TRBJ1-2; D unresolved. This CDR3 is CASSSSGILDGYTF. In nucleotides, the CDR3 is TGTGCCAGCAGCTCCTCCGGGATTCTGGATGGCTACACCTTC.